The sequence of this TCR beta chain was determined in a study of T cells in Graves' hyperthyroidism and ophthalmopathy. On the study more broadly: Upon initial diagnosis and before any treatment, peripheral blood was collected.

TCR beta CDR3 regions were amplified from RNA. In the first-round RT-PCR of the TCR CDR3, the HTBI primer set was used. TCRdb passed the multiplex PCR reads through MiXCR, listing each CDR3 protein once. The sample contains 550,000 to 800,000 distinct CDR3 sequences, about a sixth of which appear only once. Germline values: CDR1 SQVTM, CDR2 ANQGSEA. This CDR3 comprises 13 residues. V trimming: 7 bases; J trimming: 4 bases; junction bases outside the gene matches: 7. The clonotype was recovered from a man aged 18-30 years with Graves' hyperthyroidism. Sequencing input: blood. The chain joins TRBV29-1 to TRBJ2-3, with 8 bases aligning to TRBD1. The CDR3 region is CSGSDRAADTQYF. DNA for the CDR3: TGCAGCGGCTCGGACAGGGCGGCAGATACGCAGTATTTT.